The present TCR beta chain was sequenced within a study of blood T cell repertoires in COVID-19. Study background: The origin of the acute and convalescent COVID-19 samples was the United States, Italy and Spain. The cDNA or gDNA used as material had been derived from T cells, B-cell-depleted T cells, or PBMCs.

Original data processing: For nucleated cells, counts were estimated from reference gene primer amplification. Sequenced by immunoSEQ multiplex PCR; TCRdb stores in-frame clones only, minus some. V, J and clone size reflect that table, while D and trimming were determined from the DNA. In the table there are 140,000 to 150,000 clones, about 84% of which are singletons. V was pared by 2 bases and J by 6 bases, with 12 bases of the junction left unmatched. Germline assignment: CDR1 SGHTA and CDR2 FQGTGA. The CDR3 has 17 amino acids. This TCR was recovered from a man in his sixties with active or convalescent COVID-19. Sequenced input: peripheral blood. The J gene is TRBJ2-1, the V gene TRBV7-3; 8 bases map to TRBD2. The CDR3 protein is CASSLRGGAGVLNEQFF. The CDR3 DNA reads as TGTGCCAGCAGCTTACGTGGCGGAGCGGGAGTGCTCAATGAGCAGTTCTTC.